The 30 T cell receptor beta chains given below trace back to one sample, sequenced in a study of spatial heterogeneity in lung cancer. Specified time point: blood at routine non-recurrence follow-up after resection. Tumor, nontumor lung or frozen PBMC supplied whole RNA, sequenced without sorting. TCRdb independently ran MiXCR on the 5' RACE reads; one entry per CDR3 protein. The sample includes about 120,000 distinct CDR3 sequences, over 9% of them seen just once. The sample consisted of PBMCs, taken at follow-up. Every receptor here comes from a male donor with early-stage non-small cell lung cancer.

This chain uses TRBV12-3 or TRBV12-4 with TRBJ1-2; tentative D call: TRBD1 (6 bases). Trimming left V 8 bases short and J 4 bases short, with 14 bases between. The CDR3 is made up of 13 amino acids. The CDR3 sequence is CASSDRLLYGYTF. The CDR3 DNA reads TGTGCCAGCTCTGACAGGCTGCTCTATGGCTACACCTTC.

The V call is TRBV20-1, the J call TRBJ1-1; no reliable D call. CDR3 length equals 10 residues. The V and J ends lost 7 bases and 1 base respectively, with 4 bases between them. Germline V CDR1 and CDR2: DFQATT, SNEGSKA (reference sequence). The DNA for the CDR3 is TGCAGTGTTGAGAACACTGAAGCTTTCTTT. Amino acid sequence: CSVENTEAFF.

There are a few counts of this clonotype. The chain employs TRBV12-3 or TRBV12-4 and TRBJ2-2, with a possible D match to TRBD1 (5 bases). The CDR3 covers 14 residues. V was trimmed by 7 bases and J by 3 bases, leaving 12 bases between them. In DNA form, the CDR3 reads TGTGCCAGCAAATGGCAGGGTGACACCGGGGAGCTGTTTTTT. Translation gives CASKWQGDTGELFF.

This clonotype was found many times. CDR3 bases: TGCAGTGCTAGTCTCGGGGACAGTACTCAGCCCCAGCATTTT. It translates to CSASLGDSTQPQHF. The rearrangement links TRBV20-1 to TRBJ1-5; 7 bases are a match to TRBD1. This CDR3 is built from 14 residues. CDR1 is DFQATT, CDR2 SNEGSKA, per germline (reference sequence). Trimming removed 3 bases from V and 6 bases from J; junction bases left unmatched: 8.

This clonotype came up a few times. The chain has TRBV19 and TRBJ2-5; weak D call: TRBD2 (6 bases). The CDR3 runs to 14 residues. Germline-derived CDR1 and CDR2 are LNHDA and SQIVND (reference sequence). Trimming removed 5 bases from V and 2 bases from J, with 12 bases in between. This chain's CDR3 is CASSLGGLQETQYF. The DNA of the CDR3 is TGTGCCAGTAGTCTTGGGGGACTGCAAGAGACCCAGTACTTC.

Only a few counts were recorded for this clonotype. The chain combines TRBV11-3 with TRBJ1-2, with TRBD1 matching over 8 bases. With V trimmed by 3 bases and J by 3 bases, 6 bases remained unmatched. Germline V CDR1 and CDR2: SGHNT, YENEEA. The CDR3 is 15 amino acids. This chain's CDR3 is CASSFPGGADYGYTF. The CDR3 nucleotides read TGTGCCAGCAGCTTCCCAGGGGGCGCTGACTATGGCTACACCTTC.

This clonotype was seen ten or more times. The chain carries TRBV5-1 and TRBJ1-1; perhaps TRBD1 as D (5 bases). Per germline, CDR1 SGHRS and CDR2 YFSETQ. The V gene lost 5 bases and the J gene lost 8 bases, with 13 bases spanning the gap. This CDR3 has 12 amino acids. The CDR3 nucleotides are TGCGCCAGCAGTTCCGGGACGGCAGAAGCTTTCTTT. This translates into CASSSGTAEAFF.

The chain links TRBV4-3 to TRBJ1-6, with D possibly TRBD1 on 5 matching bases. CDR1 and CDR2 (germline): LGHNA, YSLEER. V was trimmed by 0 bases and J by 0 bases, leaving 6 bases between them. This CDR3 has 16 amino acids. The CDR3 coding sequence is TGCGCCAGCAGCCAAGACAGGGTCTCCTATAATTCACCCCTCCACTTT. Its translation: CASSQDRVSYNSPLHF.

This clonotype was recorded many times. This chain connects TRBV6-1 to TRBJ2-7; 9 nucleotides match TRBD1. The germline V gene encodes CDR1 MNHNS and CDR2 SASEGT. The CDR3 consists of 15 residues. V lost 4 bases, J lost 2 bases, and 6 bases stayed unmatched. The CDR3 DNA sequence: TGTGCCAGCAGTGGAGAGGGGGACAGGGCCTACGAGCAGTACTTC. It specifies CASSGEGDRAYEQYF.

This clonotype was counted many times. The chain links TRBV20-1 to TRBJ1-5; D may be TRBD1 (6 bases). The CDR3 spans 13 residues. Germline V gene lookup returns CDR1 DFQATT and CDR2 SNEGSKA (reference sequence). Trimming shortened V by 6 bases and J by 2 bases, and 11 bases separated the two germline ends. CDR3 in DNA: TGCAGTGCGAGGACAGCGGGCAATCAGCCCCAGCATTTT. It codes for CSARTAGNQPQHF.

The chain links TRBV9 to TRBJ2-7; D is perhaps TRBD1 or TRBD2 (5 bases each). Germline CDR1 is SGDLS and CDR2 is YYNGEE. The CDR3 sequence is 14 residues long. V was pared by 4 bases and J by 0 bases, with 11 bases between. The CDR3 reads CASSSGGNSYEQYF. For the CDR3, the DNA is TGTGCCAGCAGCTCTGGGGGTAACTCCTACGAGCAGTACTTC. The complete variable domain, with remaining parts taken from reference TRBV9 and TRBJ2-7, reads DSGVTQTPKHLITATGQRVTLRCSPRSGDLSVYWYQQSLDQGLQFLIQYYNGEERAKGNILERFSAQQFPDLHSELNLSSLELGDSALYFCASSSGGNSYEQYFGPGTRLTVT.

In its sample, this clonotype was seen many times. This chain links TRBV28 with TRBJ2-7, with D tentatively TRBD1 (6 bases). The CDR3 covers 15 residues. CDR1 MDHEN and CDR2 SYDVKM come from the germline V gene. V lost 7 bases and J 0 bases, leaving 16 bases between the germline ends. CDR3 loop: CASTSRDTHSYEQYF. CDR3 bases: TGTGCCAGCACAAGCCGGGACACTCACTCCTACGAGCAGTACTTC.

The rearrangement links TRBV9 to TRBJ1-5, with TRBD1 as a possible D gene (6 bases). In germline, CDR1 is SGDLS, CDR2 YYNGEE. This CDR3 contains 14 residues. V lost 0 bases to trimming and J lost 7 bases, with 11 bases between them. The CDR3 DNA reads as TGTGCCAGCAGCGTAGATTGGGGGGCCCAGCCCCAGCATTTT. This codes for CASSVDWGAQPQHF.

V usage is TRBV12-5 and J usage is TRBJ1-1; 9 bases are shared with TRBD1. The J segment lost 5 bases and the V segment lost 1 base, leaving 5 bases of the junction unmatched. This CDR3 is 15 amino acids long. Per the germline V gene, CDR1 is LGHNT and CDR2 is FRNRAP. The CDR3 loop reads CASGLGTGVRTEAFF. Here the CDR3 DNA reads TGTGCTAGTGGTTTGGGGACAGGGGTACGGACTGAAGCTTTCTTT. Complete variable domain (other parts from reference TRBV12-5 and TRBJ1-1): DARVTQTPRHKVTEMGQEVTMRCQPILGHNTVFWYRQTMMQGLELLAYFRNRAPLDDSGMPKDRFSAEMPDATLATLKIQPSEPRDSAVYFCASGLGTGVRTEAFFGQGTRLTVV.

This clonotype has just a few counts. The CDR3 DNA is TGTGCCAGCAGTCTTGGACATATGACACCAAGGGAGCTGTTTTTT. Its translation: CASSLGHMTPRELFF. The rearrangement joins TRBV28 to TRBJ2-2, with D perhaps TRBD1 (5 bases). Per germline, CDR1 MDHEN and CDR2 SYDVKM. V was shortened by 5 bases and J by 9 bases, with 19 bases between the two germline ends. The CDR3 is 15 residues long.

This clonotype occurred many times. The rearrangement links TRBV24-1 to TRBJ1-1; D gene unclear. Germline lookup yields CDR1 KGHDR and CDR2 SFDVKD. V dropped 4 bases and J dropped 2 bases, with 7 bases sitting between them. The CDR3 has 13 residues. The CDR3 reads CATSDRGNTEAFF. Here the CDR3 DNA reads TGTGCCACCAGTGACCGGGGAAACACTGAAGCTTTCTTT.

The sample holds a few counts of this clonotype. The V and J genes are TRBV12-5 and TRBJ2-7, with TRBD1 matching over 10 bases. The CDR3 runs 15 residues. J gave up 6 bases and V 3 bases, and 8 bases lay outside the gene matches. Germline-derived CDR1 and CDR2 are LGHNT and FRNRAP. The CDR3 DNA sequence: TGTGCTAGTGGTTTTGGGGACAGGGGATTCGGCGAGCAGTACTTC. Encoded protein: CASGFGDRGFGEQYF.

Notes on this clonotype: At one of its ends the junction is not consistent with the germline gene, which may arise from a read error. V and J are TRBV11-2 and TRBJ2-2; D call uncertain. This CDR3 region has 11 residues. CDR1 SGHAT and CDR2 FQNNGV come from the germline V gene. The CDR3 is CASSRTWELFF. CDR3 bases: TGTGCCAGCAGCCGCACCTGGGAGCTGTTTTTT.

This clonotype was observed a handful of times. The genes are TRBV18 and TRBJ1-6; D is unresolved. CDR1 and CDR2 (germline): KGHSH, LQKENI. Trimming cost V 4 bases and J 6 bases, with 13 bases left between them. This CDR3 has 15 amino acids. CDR3: CASSQWTGVNSPLHF. The DNA of the CDR3 is TGTGCCAGCTCACAATGGACGGGTGTTAATTCACCCCTCCACTTT.

This chain links TRBV4-3 with TRBJ2-5; tentatively, D is TRBD1 (5 bases). The CDR3 sequence is 15 residues long. Trimming pared 1 base from V and 5 bases from J, leaving 14 bases between. CDR1 and CDR2 (germline): LGHNA, YSLEER. The CDR3 DNA follows: TGCGCCAGCAGCCAAGGGTCTCAGGGTCGGGAGACCCAGTACTTC. This gives the protein CASSQGSQGRETQYF.

This clonotype has more than one count but fewer than ten. The chain carries TRBV12-3 or TRBV12-4 and TRBJ2-3; TRBD1 might be the D (6 bases). The CDR3 is made up of 14 amino acids. With 4 bases removed from V and 5 bases from J, the gap between germline ends came to 13 bases. The CDR3 DNA is TGTGCCAGCAGTTCATGGGCAGGGGAAGATACGCAGTATTTT. Protein: CASSSWAGEDTQYF.

The table lists this clonotype with a few counts. V and J are TRBV9 and TRBJ2-1; 10 nucleotides line up with TRBD2. Germline V CDR1 and CDR2: SGDLS, YYNGEE. The CDR3 is 17 residues long. Trimming cost V 1 base and J 6 bases; bases outside gene matches: 10. For the CDR3, the DNA is TGTGCCAGCAGCGTATCCCACAGCGGGGGGGCCCCCAATGAGCAGTTCTTC. Its protein product is CASSVSHSGGAPNEQFF.

This clonotype was seen only a few times. The CDR3 nucleotides are TGTGCCAGCGGAATCTACGAGCAGTACTTC. It codes for CASGIYEQYF. The chain uses TRBV27 and TRBJ2-7; D is ambiguous. Trimming left V 8 bases short and J 3 bases short, with 5 bases between. Germline V lookup: CDR1 MNHEY, CDR2 SMNVEV (reference sequence). The CDR3 is 10 residues long.

This clonotype showed up just a few times. This chain connects TRBV4-1 to TRBJ2-1, with TRBD1 as a possible D gene (6 bases). V was pared by 1 base and J by 1 base, with 14 bases between. Germline values: CDR1 MGHRA, CDR2 YSYEKL. The CDR3 length is 17 residues. CDR3 loop: CASSQAFGQPSYNEQFF. CDR3 DNA: TGCGCCAGCAGCCAAGCCTTCGGACAGCCTTCCTACAATGAGCAGTTCTTC.

This clonotype occurred a few times. V usage is TRBV20-1 and J usage is TRBJ2-7; 10 bases line up with TRBD1. This CDR3 spans 16 amino acids. Germline CDR1 is DFQATT and CDR2 is SNEGSKA (reference sequence). V lost 4 bases to trimming and J lost 0 bases; unmatched junction nucleotides: 9. The CDR3: CSAIQTGGPVSYEQYF. The CDR3 coding sequence is TGCAGTGCTATCCAGACAGGGGGCCCTGTCTCCTACGAGCAGTACTTC.

The V gene is TRBV19, the J gene TRBJ2-3; TRBD2 aligns across 8 bases. The CDR3 is 15 amino acids. Unmatched junction bases numbered 7, after V lost 3 bases and J lost 5 bases. Germline V gene sequence: CDR1 LNHDA, CDR2 SQIVND (reference sequence). The CDR3 loop reads CASSMDSGVLDTQYF. The CDR3 region has the DNA TGTGCCAGTAGTATGGATAGCGGGGTCCTAGATACGCAGTATTTT.

This chain links TRBV28 with TRBJ2-1, with 9 positions matching TRBD2. V lost 7 bases and J lost 6; bases outside the gene matches: 13. Germline V gives CDR1 MDHEN, CDR2 SYDVKM. The CDR3 is 16 amino acids. The CDR3 sequence is CASTPRLAGWTNEQFF. CDR3 DNA sequence: TGTGCCAGCACCCCGAGGCTAGCGGGGTGGACCAATGAGCAGTTCTTC.

This chain connects TRBV25-1 to TRBJ2-5; no firm D call. Germline values: CDR1 MGHDK, CDR2 SYGVNS. V lost 10 bases and J lost 4, with 13 bases in between. The CDR3 spans 12 residues. The CDR3 sequence is CATSVFGETQYF. DNA for the CDR3: TGTGCCACCTCGGTATTTGGAGAGACCCAGTACTTC.

The rearrangement joins TRBV9 to TRBJ2-5; possible D gene TRBD2, 6 bases. Germline assignment: CDR1 SGDLS and CDR2 YYNGEE. The CDR3 loop spans 15 amino acids. V lost 0 bases to trimming and J lost 5 bases, with 14 bases between them. This CDR3 reads CASSVAGGTRETQYF. The DNA for the CDR3 is TGTGCCAGCAGCGTAGCTGGGGGGACCAGGGAGACCCAGTACTTC.

This chain joins TRBV2 and TRBJ2-2; the D is unclear. The CDR3 consists of 13 residues. Per germline, CDR1 SNHLY and CDR2 FYNNEI. Trimming took off 6 bases at V and 5 bases at J, with 10 bases between the two ends. This CDR3 reads CASRIRQTGELFF. CDR3 sequence (DNA): TGTGCCAGCAGGATAAGACAAACCGGGGAGCTGTTTTTT.